One and the same sample provided the 5 T cell receptor beta chains below, sequenced in a study of Ad26.COV2.S vaccination and SARS-CoV-2 variants. Data came from immunoSEQ multiplex PCR; TCRdb stores just in-frame clones and leaves some out. The table lists roughly 400,000 clones, approximately 90% of them singletons. Treatment defined: about 20 received Ad26.COV2.S at low or high dose, single or two shots; about 5 received placebo; per-sample allocation not given. Day 63 following the first vaccine or placebo injection was when the samples were taken. The input for sequencing was peripheral blood, taken in a trial of Ad26.COV2.S vaccine versus placebo. The receptors stem from a person aged 18-65 years who received the Ad26.COV2.S COVID-19 vaccine or a placebo.

The chain carries TRBV12-3 or TRBV12-4 and TRBJ2-7, with D perhaps TRBD1 (6 bases). V was shortened by 5 bases and J by 6 bases, with 11 bases between the two germline ends. CDR3 length: 12 residues. CDR3: CASSRGHREQYF. The CDR3 bases are TGTGCCAGCAGTAGGGGACACCGCGAGCAGTACTTC.

With regard to this clone: Other DNA sequences within the sample encode an identical CDR3. The CDR3 DNA reads TGTGCCAGTAGCCCGGACAGGAGTTCCTACAATGAGCAGTTCTTC. Protein product: CASSPDRSSYNEQFF. The chain carries TRBV19 and TRBJ2-1; 7 nucleotides match TRBD1. The CDR3 is made up of 15 amino acids. V dropped 6 bases and J dropped 1; count of bases not matched to a gene: 6. Germline CDR1 LNHDA, CDR2 SQIVND (reference sequence).

The chain combines TRBV19 with TRBJ2-1, with 7 nucleotides matching TRBD2. V gave up 1 base and J gave up 3 bases; unmatched junction bases: 3. The CDR3 loop spans 15 amino acids. Germline assignment: CDR1 LNHDA and CDR2 SQIVND (reference sequence). This chain's CDR3 is CASSIGGSRYNEQFF. DNA for the CDR3: TGTGCCAGTAGTATAGGCGGGAGTCGCTACAATGAGCAGTTCTTC.

V is TRBV9 and J is TRBJ2-7; D unresolved. This CDR3 region has 13 residues. The germline V gene encodes CDR1 SGDLS and CDR2 YYNGEE. V dropped 3 bases and J dropped 0 bases, with 7 bases sitting between them. DNA for the CDR3: TGTGCCAGCAGCGCTCCAAGCTCCTACGAGCAGTACTTC. This gives the protein CASSAPSSYEQYF.

This clone was observed once. The chain couples TRBV7-2 to TRBJ1-1; 7 positions agree with TRBD1. This CDR3 is 13 amino acids long. The ends lost 5 bases at V and 4 bases at J; junction bases unmatched: 4. Germline V gene data show CDR1 as SGHTA and CDR2 as FQGNSA. The CDR3 region has the DNA TGTGCCAGCAGCCTCAGGGGGGGCACTGAAGCTTTCTTT. Amino acid sequence: CASSLRGGTEAFF.